The 24 T cell receptor beta chains below were found in one sample sequenced in a study of identical twins. One entry per CDR3 protein results from TCRdb running MiXCR on the 5' RACE reads. Of around 230,000 distinct CDR3 sequences in the sample, approximately 7.1% were seen once. These data were also filed under a second study, of T cells expressing NK-cell markers.

Sequenced sample: CD8+ T cells sorted from blood. The receptors derive from a woman in her late teens or twenties in good health.

This clonotype has at least ten counts. In DNA, the CDR3 is TGTGCCAGCAGTACATGGATCACAGATACGCAGTATTTT. It encodes CASSTWITDTQYF. The J gene is TRBJ2-3, the V gene TRBV25-1; D uncertain. The germline V gene encodes CDR1 MGHDK and CDR2 SYGVNS. The CDR3 contains 13 residues. V shed 5 bases and J shed 2 bases, with 8 bases lying between them.

CDR3 sequence (DNA): TGTGCCAGCAGTGGGCCCGGGACTAGGGGACCCGAGCAGTACTTC. Amino acid sequence: CASSGPGTRGPEQYF. This rearrangement joins TRBV12-3 or TRBV12-4 to TRBJ2-7; 8 nucleotides line up with TRBD2. The CDR3 runs 15 residues. V trimming: 5 bases; J trimming: 6 bases; junction bases outside the gene matches: 12.

The chain combines TRBV6-1 with TRBJ2-7; D is uncertain. CDR3 length equals 15 residues. Trimming removed 4 bases at V and 0 bases at J, with 13 bases between. Germline CDR1 is MNHNS and CDR2 is SASEGT. Written as DNA, the CDR3 is TGTGCCAGCAGTGTTTGGGAAAGGAGCTCCTACGAGCAGTACTTC. This translates into CASSVWERSSYEQYF.

V and J are TRBV7-6 and TRBJ1-1, with D unclear. The CDR3 contains 14 residues. Between the trimmed V and J ends, which lost 1 base and 1 base, there was a span of 7 bases. CDR1 is SGHVS and CDR2 is FNYEAQ in the germline V gene. CDR3 sequence (DNA): TGTGCCAGCAGCTTAGAACGGGGGAACACTGAAGCTTTCTTT. Translating it yields CASSLERGNTEAFF.

This clonotype has only a few counts. This chain uses TRBV4-3 with TRBJ2-2; 7 bases are shared with TRBD1. The J segment lost 2 bases and the V segment lost 3 bases, leaving 9 bases of the junction unmatched. Looked up from germline, CDR1 is LGHNA and CDR2 is YSLEER. The CDR3 extends over 17 amino acids. The CDR3 coding sequence is TGCGCCAGCAGCCAGGACCCCGGACAGGCCAACACCGGGGAGCTGTTTTTT. As protein: CASSQDPGQANTGELFF.

A few counts support this clonotype. The chain has TRBV5-5 and TRBJ2-1, with D possibly matching TRBD2 (5 bases). The CDR3 has 15 amino acids. Trimming removed 3 bases at V and 1 base at J, with 11 bases between. Germline assignment: CDR1 SGHKS and CDR2 YYEKEE (reference sequence). The chain's CDR3 is CASSWTSPSYNEQFF. CDR3 coding DNA: TGTGCCAGCAGCTGGACTTCCCCGTCCTACAATGAGCAGTTCTTC.

This clonotype was seen a few times. The chain joins TRBV6-1 to TRBJ1-1; no definite D call. The V end lost 8 bases, the J end lost 1 base, and 17 bases lay between the germline ends. CDR1 and CDR2 (germline): MNHNS, SASEGT. The CDR3 loop spans 15 amino acids. This CDR3 is CASASHTESNTEAFF. The CDR3 DNA reads TGTGCCAGCGCCTCCCATACAGAATCGAACACTGAAGCTTTCTTT.

This clonotype was found a few times. The genes are TRBV9 and TRBJ2-1, with 7 bases matching TRBD2. With V trimmed by 3 bases and J by 5 bases, 8 bases remained unmatched. The CDR3 consists of 15 residues. Germline CDR1 SGDLS, CDR2 YYNGEE. The CDR3 reads CASSGGSSGHNEQFF. The CDR3 DNA reads as TGTGCCAGCAGCGGCGGCTCTAGCGGCCACAATGAGCAGTTCTTC.

The sample holds many counts of this clonotype. V usage is TRBV9 and J usage is TRBJ1-1, with D possibly TRBD1 on 6 matching bases. The CDR3 has 15 residues. The V gene lost 0 bases and the J gene lost 5 bases, with 14 bases spanning the gap. Per germline, CDR1 SGDLS and CDR2 YYNGEE. The chain's CDR3 is CASSVEGGLYTEAFF. The CDR3 DNA is TGTGCCAGCAGCGTAGAAGGGGGGCTCTATACTGAAGCTTTCTTT. Full variable domain (missing parts from reference TRBV9 and TRBJ1-1): DSGVTQTPKHLITATGQRVTLRCSPRSGDLSVYWYQQSLDQGLQFLIQYYNGEERAKGNILERFSAQQFPDLHSELNLSSLELGDSALYFCASSVEGGLYTEAFFGQGTRLTVV.

The chain links TRBV7-9 to TRBJ1-4; D is unclear. V lost 0 bases, J lost 7 bases, and 15 bases lay in between. Germline values: CDR1 SEHNR, CDR2 FQNEAQ (reference sequence). This CDR3 comprises 16 residues. This chain's CDR3 is CASSLAWVEPREKLFF. Written as DNA, the CDR3 is TGTGCCAGCAGCTTAGCGTGGGTGGAACCGCGTGAAAAACTGTTTTTT.

This clonotype was seen more than once but under ten times. This rearrangement joins TRBV6-5 to TRBJ1-1; D is unresolved. Trimming removed 0 bases at V and 1 base at J, with 6 bases between. Per germline, CDR1 MNHEY and CDR2 SVGAGI. The length of the CDR3 is 14 residues. The CDR3 nucleotides read TGTGCCAGCAGTTACTCGTTGGGGAACACTGAAGCTTTCTTT. Translated, it gives CASSYSLGNTEAFF.

This chain connects TRBV20-1 to TRBJ2-1; 7 bases map to TRBD2. The germline V gene has CDR1 DFQATT and CDR2 SNEGSKA (reference sequence). V shed 0 bases, J shed 0 bases, and the junction held 11 bases outside the gene matches. This CDR3 contains 18 residues. CDR3 nucleotides: TGCAGTGCTAGAGATCGTGGGGGAGGGTCCAACTCCTACAATGAGCAGTTCTTC. It codes for CSARDRGGGSNSYNEQFF.

This clonotype was seen a few times. This chain joins TRBV7-6 and TRBJ2-7; TRBD2 matches at 9 bases. Germline CDR1 SGHVS, CDR2 FNYEAQ. Germline trimming cut 5 bases from V and 0 bases from J; bases unmatched to any gene: 2. CDR3 length: 14 amino acids. This chain's CDR3 is CASSNSGSSYEQYF. CDR3 nucleotide sequence: TGTGCCAGCAGCAATAGCGGGAGCTCCTACGAGCAGTACTTC.

This clonotype was counted between two and nine times. The chain recombines TRBV11-3 with TRBJ1-1; tentative D call: TRBD1 (5 bases). This CDR3 region has 14 residues. With 1 base removed from V and 4 bases from J, the gap between germline ends came to 10 bases. Germline loops: CDR1 SGHNT, CDR2 YENEEA. In DNA form, the CDR3 reads TGTGCCAGCAGCTTAGGGGGGTCGATCACTGAAGCTTTCTTT. This encodes CASSLGGSITEAFF.

In its sample, this clonotype ranks as medium-sized. The CDR3 here is CASSLVSYSPKKGTGELFF. CDR3 nucleotide sequence: TGTGCCAGCAGTTTAGTGTCGTACTCTCCCAAAAAGGGCACCGGGGAGCTGTTTTTT. The gene calls are TRBV12-3 or TRBV12-4 and TRBJ2-2; unclear D gene. This CDR3 is 19 amino acids long. Trimming removed 1 base at V and 4 bases at J, with 22 bases between.

This clonotype was found many times. This sequence joins TRBV12-3 or TRBV12-4 and TRBJ1-1; the D gene is possibly TRBD1 (6 bases). CDR3 length: 14 residues. V was cut by 3 bases and J by 0 bases, with 8 bases left in between. CDR3 DNA: TGTGCCAGCAGTTTCGGGGGCATGAACACTGAAGCTTTCTTT. It codes for CASSFGGMNTEAFF.

This clonotype has just a few counts. The chain employs TRBV2 and TRBJ2-3; possibly TRBD1 or TRBD2 for D (5 bases each). The length of the CDR3 is 16 residues. V was cut by 4 bases and J by 7 bases, with 21 bases left in between. CDR1 and CDR2 from the germline V gene are SNHLY and FYNNEI. Here the CDR3 reads CASSVEVVPEGHTQYF. CDR3 nucleotide sequence: TGTGCCAGCAGTGTTGAAGTGGTGCCAGAGGGGCATACGCAGTATTTT.

This clonotype was seen repeatedly, ten times or more. The chain carries TRBV29-1 and TRBJ2-1; tentatively, D is TRBD1 or TRBD2 (5 bases each). Germline V lookup: CDR1 SQVTM, CDR2 ANQGSEA. This CDR3 has 11 residues. V was clipped by 8 bases and J by 9 bases, with 14 bases between them. CDR3 protein: CSSGTVGEQFF. The CDR3 DNA follows: TGCAGCTCCGGGACGGTCGGTGAGCAGTTCTTC.

CDR3 loop: CSARGQGEFYEQYF. CDR3 bases: TGCAGTGCTAGAGGACAGGGGGAATTCTACGAGCAGTACTTC. The V call is TRBV20-1, the J call TRBJ2-7, with 9 bases aligning to TRBD1. The length of the CDR3 is 14 residues. Unmatched junction bases numbered 4, after V lost 1 base and J lost 3 bases. Germline CDR1 reads DFQATT; CDR2 reads SNEGSKA (reference sequence).

The chain carries TRBV5-1 and TRBJ2-1; 13 nucleotides agree with TRBD2. Trimming at V came to 2 bases and at J to 3 bases, leaving 5 bases not matched to a gene. Germline CDR1 SGHRS, CDR2 YFSETQ. The CDR3 has 17 residues. This chain's CDR3 is CASSLTSGGGYYNEQFF. In DNA, the CDR3 is TGCGCCAGCAGCTTAACTAGCGGGGGGGGTTACTACAATGAGCAGTTCTTC.

In this sample, this clonotype turned up a few times. The chain links TRBV5-5 to TRBJ2-1; 12 positions agree with TRBD2. V was pared by 4 bases and J by 8 bases, with 13 bases of the junction left unmatched. The CDR3 covers 17 residues. Per the germline V gene, CDR1 is SGHKS and CDR2 is YYEKEE (reference sequence). The DNA for the CDR3 is TGTGCCAGCAGCACGGGACTAGCGGGTACAGTATGGGATGAGCAGTTCTTC. Its translation: CASSTGLAGTVWDEQFF.

This clonotype was seen many times. This chain links TRBV20-1 with TRBJ1-1; no clear D. This CDR3 has 13 amino acids. Germline V CDR1 and CDR2: DFQATT, SNEGSKA (reference sequence). Trimming took 6 bases from V and 6 from J, leaving 17 bases between them. The CDR3 nucleotides read TGCAGTGCCCTGGGCCCCCTTAACGCTGAAGCTTTCTTT. Amino acids: CSALGPLNAEAFF.

This clonotype showed up just a few times. The V call is TRBV7-6, the J call TRBJ2-2, with D hard to call. V shed 3 bases and J shed 3 bases, with 8 bases lying between them. This CDR3 is 14 amino acids long. Germline-derived CDR1 and CDR2 are SGHVS and FNYEAQ. CDR3 sequence (DNA): TGTGCCAGCAGCTTTACAGAATACACCGGGGAGCTGTTTTTT. This encodes CASSFTEYTGELFF.

This clonotype was seen at least ten times. This rearrangement joins TRBV5-8 to TRBJ2-1, with 10 bases that match TRBD1. Trimming removed 6 bases from V and 5 bases from J; junction bases left unmatched: 11. CDR1 SGHTS and CDR2 YDEGEE come from the germline V gene. The CDR3 contains 16 residues. The CDR3 nucleotides read TGTGCCAGCACCTGGTCGGCGGGACAGGGGAACAATGAGCAGTTCTTC. It encodes CASTWSAGQGNNEQFF. The full variable domain, in which reference TRBV5-8 and TRBJ2-1 provide the parts outside the CDR3, is EAGVTQSPTHLIKTRGQQATLRCSPISGHTSVYWYQQALGLGLQFLLWYDEGEERNRGNFPPRFSGRQFPNYSSELNVNALELEDSALYLCASTWSAGQGNNEQFFGPGTRLTVL.